The 3 T cell receptor beta chains in this list originate from one sample, sequenced in a study of shared clonotypes between healthy human individuals. Selected positively for CCR7 and CD45RO-negative, naive CD8 cells excluded terminally differentiated effector memory CD45RA+ cells. Sequencing used immunoSEQ multiplex PCR; TCRdb keeps in-frame clones, though not all of them. The sample carries around 1.9 million clones, just over 90% recorded once. The sample comprised naive CD8+ T cells from PBMCs. The receptors originated from a young man in good health. Some clones in this sample may be carry-over from other donors' samples.

Concerning this clone: The sample carries other DNA sequences with the same CDR3. The chain recombines TRBV30 with TRBJ2-3; 8 nucleotides align to TRBD2. This CDR3 has 15 residues. V shed 1 base, J shed 1 base, and the junction held 4 bases outside the gene matches. Germline values: CDR1 GTSNPN, CDR2 SVGIG (reference sequence). In DNA form, the CDR3 reads TGTGCCTGGAGTGGAGCGGGAGTGGGCACAGATACGCAGTATTTT. It yields the protein CAWSGAGVGTDTQYF.

The J gene is TRBJ2-5, the V gene TRBV2; 8 bases match TRBD2. The CDR3 is 17 residues long. Per germline, CDR1 SNHLY and CDR2 FYNNEI. Germline trimming cut 2 bases from V and 5 bases from J; bases unmatched to any gene: 13. The CDR3 DNA reads TGTGCCAGCAGTGAATCCCTGTCGGGGGGGCTTAGGGAGACCCAGTACTTC. Its protein is CASSESLSGGLRETQYF.

The gene calls are TRBV19 and TRBJ2-3, with D unresolved. CDR3 length: 13 amino acids. The V end was cut by 4 bases, the J end by 5 bases, with 10 bases between. CDR1 is LNHDA, CDR2 SQIVND, per germline (reference sequence). In nucleotides, the CDR3 is TGTGCCAGTAGTAGCCGGACCCGAGATACGCAGTATTTT. As protein: CASSSRTRDTQYF.